The 23 T cell receptor beta chains below all came from one sample that was sequenced in a study of control samples from healthy donors and cancer patients. Repertoires were generated with immunoSEQ multiplex PCR, while TCRdb's copy carries only in-frame clones and drops some. The sample has fewer than 60,000 clones, more than 75% seen once. The sample was PBMCs. The receptors shown here come from a woman in her sixties with lung cancer.

The chain combines TRBV9 with TRBJ1-6; D gene ambiguous. The CDR3 sequence is 16 residues long. The germline gives CDR1 SGDLS, CDR2 YYNGEE. V shed 4 bases and J shed 9 bases, with 20 bases lying between them. CDR3 DNA sequence: TGTGCCAGCAGCTCCCAAAGGGAAGGGATTGGTTCACCCCTCCACTTT. The encoded protein is CASSSQREGIGSPLHF.

This clone was observed a handful of times. The chain combines TRBV4-2 with TRBJ2-3; no reliable D call. Germline V CDR1 and CDR2: LGHNA, YNFKEQ. This CDR3 is built from 14 residues. V dropped 0 bases and J dropped 11 bases, with 15 bases sitting between them. The CDR3: CASSQDENVLRQYF. Written as DNA, the CDR3 is TGTGCCAGCAGCCAAGATGAGAACGTACTCCGGCAGTATTTT.

The chain has TRBV28 and TRBJ1-2; D perhaps matches TRBD1 (6 bases). The CDR3 extends over 13 amino acids. V lost 6 bases to trimming and J lost 4 bases, with 12 bases between them. The germline V gene has CDR1 MDHEN and CDR2 SYDVKM. The CDR3 protein is CASRLTGSYGYTF. As DNA, the CDR3 is TGTGCCAGCAGGCTCACAGGGAGCTATGGCTACACCTTC.

The chain uses TRBV27 and TRBJ2-3; possibly TRBD1 for D (6 bases). V lost 2 bases and J 2 bases, leaving 8 bases between the germline ends. The CDR3 sequence is 14 residues long. CDR1 is MNHEY, CDR2 SMNVEV, per germline (reference sequence). In DNA form, the CDR3 reads TGTGCCAGCAGTTTAGAGGGGGTCACAGATACGCAGTATTTT. Translating gives CASSLEGVTDTQYF.

The chain employs TRBV5-1 and TRBJ2-7, with 7 bases fitting TRBD1. Germline CDR1 reads SGHRS; CDR2 reads YFSETQ. The CDR3 is 15 amino acids. Germline trimming cut 4 bases from V and 4 bases from J; bases unmatched to any gene: 11. The CDR3: CASSSHRGPLYEQYF. CDR3 bases: TGCGCCAGCAGCAGCCACAGGGGCCCATTATACGAGCAGTACTTC.

This rearrangement joins TRBV6-2 or TRBV6-3 to TRBJ1-1; a possible D gene is TRBD1 (5 bases). V lost 4 bases and J lost 6, with 18 bases in between. In germline, CDR1 is MNHEY, CDR2 SVGEGT. The CDR3 consists of 15 residues. CDR3 loop: CASSFPGGAGAEAFF. CDR3 DNA sequence: TGTGCCAGCAGTTTCCCCGGCGGGGCGGGGGCTGAAGCTTTCTTT.

As regards this clone: This CDR3 is also generated by other DNA sequences in the sample. V gene TRBV3-1 (or the pseudogene TRBV3-2) combines with J gene TRBJ1-5; the D is unclear. The V gene's germline CDR1 is LGHDT and CDR2 YNNKEL (reference sequence). The CDR3 extends over 15 amino acids. V was clipped by 1 base and J by 3 bases, with 10 bases between them. The CDR3 spells CASSQGGAANQPQHF. CDR3 bases: TGTGCCAGCAGCCAAGGAGGTGCAGCCAATCAGCCCCAGCATTTT.

The chain combines TRBV28 with TRBJ1-5; D call uncertain. Germline V CDR1 and CDR2: MDHEN, SYDVKM. The V end lost 3 bases, the J end lost 7 bases, and 10 bases lay between the germline ends. The CDR3 sequence is 13 residues long. The CDR3 here is CASSLEEYQPQHF. In nucleotides, the CDR3 is TGTGCCAGCAGTTTGGAGGAGTACCAGCCCCAGCATTTT.

This sequence joins TRBV3-1 (or the pseudogene TRBV3-2) and TRBJ2-3, with 11 bases that match TRBD2. Losses at the gene ends were 0 bases for V and 7 bases for J; bases not matched to a gene: 6. The CDR3 runs 16 residues. CDR1 and CDR2 from the germline V gene are LGHDT and YNNKEL (reference sequence). The DNA for the CDR3 is TGTGCCAGCAGCCAAGATGGCCTAGCGGGAGGAAATACGCAGTATTTT. Translation: CASSQDGLAGGNTQYF.

The V and J genes are TRBV5-1 and TRBJ2-7; D could derive from TRBD1 or TRBD2 (6 bases each). In germline, CDR1 is SGHRS, CDR2 YFSETQ. This CDR3 region has 12 residues. The germline V and J ends were trimmed by 0 bases and 12 bases, with 13 bases remaining between them. The CDR3 protein is CASSLEQGGLYF. CDR3 nucleotide sequence: TGCGCCAGCAGCTTGGAACAGGGAGGTTTGTACTTC.

J is TRBJ2-1 and V is TRBV5-6; 9 nucleotides line up with TRBD2. The CDR3 covers 15 residues. Trimming at V came to 1 base and at J to 10 bases, leaving 9 bases not matched to a gene. Germline lookup yields CDR1 SGHDT and CDR2 YYEEEE. In nucleotides, the CDR3 is TGTGCCAGCAGCTTGATGGGCGGGAGGGCACGGGAGCAGTTCTTC. Residues: CASSLMGGRAREQFF.

V is TRBV6-5 and J is TRBJ2-2, with a weak D call TRBD2 (5 bases). V gave up 8 bases and J gave up 4 bases, with 14 bases separating them. This CDR3 is 14 amino acids long. Germline CDR1 reads MNHEY; CDR2 reads SVGAGI. This CDR3 is CASRAQRLTGELFF. The CDR3 DNA is TGTGCCAGCCGGGCACAGCGGCTCACCGGGGAGCTGTTTTTT.

This chain connects TRBV28 to TRBJ2-7, with 8 bases lining up with TRBD1. V dropped 4 bases and J dropped 10; count of bases not matched to a gene: 12. The germline V gene encodes CDR1 MDHEN and CDR2 SYDVKM. The CDR3 is 14 residues long. The CDR3 DNA is TGTGCCAGCAGTTCCTCCGGACAGGGAACGATTCAGTACTTC. This encodes CASSSSGQGTIQYF. The entire variable domain, with the rest obtained from reference TRBV28 and TRBJ2-7, is as follows: DVKVTQSSRYLVKRTGEKVFLECVQDMDHENMFWYRQDPGLGLRLIYFSYDVKMKEKGDIPEGYSVSREKKERFSLILESASTNQTSMYLCASSSSGQGTIQYFGPGTRLTVT.

V usage is TRBV12-3 or TRBV12-4 and J usage is TRBJ1-1; D remains ambiguous. The CDR3 consists of 12 residues. Trimming took off 4 bases at V and 7 bases at J, with 10 bases between the two ends. The CDR3 DNA follows: TGTGCCAGCAGTTATACACAACTTGAAGCTTTCTTT. It encodes CASSYTQLEAFF.

The chain joins TRBV20-1 to TRBJ2-7; D gene unclear. Germline-derived CDR1 and CDR2 are DFQATT and SNEGSKA (reference sequence). The CDR3 spans 14 residues. V was pared by 3 bases and J by 0 bases, with 12 bases between. CDR3 protein: CSASSRTSSYEQYF. The CDR3 DNA sequence: TGCAGTGCTAGTTCGAGGACCAGCTCCTACGAGCAGTACTTC.

The genes are TRBV2 and TRBJ1-5; TRBD1 matches at 7 bases. V lost 2 bases and J lost 4; bases outside the gene matches: 2. CDR3 length: 14 residues. Looked up from germline, CDR1 is SNHLY and CDR2 is FYNNEI. The CDR3 sequence is CASSEQQGNQPQHF. The CDR3 nucleotides read TGTGCCAGCAGTGAACAACAGGGGAATCAGCCCCAGCATTTT.

The chain carries TRBV2 and TRBJ1-4, with D perhaps TRBD1 (6 bases). Germline-derived CDR1 and CDR2 are SNHLY and FYNNEI. V lost 6 bases, J lost 6 bases, and 8 bases lay in between. The CDR3 is 12 residues long. CDR3 in amino acids: CASRQGDEKLFF. The CDR3 DNA sequence: TGTGCCAGCAGACAGGGTGATGAAAAACTGTTTTTT. Using reference TRBV2 and TRBJ1-4 for the parts outside the CDR3, the full variable domain is EPEVTQTPSHQVTQMGQEVILRCVPISNHLYFYWYRQILGQKVEFLVSFYNNEISEKSEIFDDQFSVERPDGSNFTLKIRSTKLEDSAMYFCASRQGDEKLFFGSGTQLSVL.

The CDR3 reads CASSLGSGGFSEQYF. CDR3 nucleotide sequence: TGTGCCAGCAGCCTGGGGTCAGGGGGTTTCAGCGAGCAGTACTTC. The rearrangement uses TRBV3-1 (or the pseudogene TRBV3-2) and TRBJ2-7; 7 bases are shared with TRBD1. With V trimmed by 4 bases and J by 6 bases, 12 bases remained unmatched. Germline values: CDR1 LGHDT, CDR2 YNNKEL (reference sequence). The CDR3 has 15 amino acids.

This chain uses TRBV18 with TRBJ2-2; no clear D gene. V dropped 1 base and J dropped 6 bases, with 9 bases sitting between them. CDR1 KGHSH and CDR2 LQKENI come from the germline V gene. The CDR3 sequence is 14 residues long. The CDR3 reads CASSPRSGSGELFF. CDR3 DNA: TGTGCCAGCTCACCACGGAGTGGTTCCGGGGAGCTGTTTTTT.

This clone was seen just once. V usage is TRBV11-2 and J usage is TRBJ1-1; D is unresolved. Trimming cost V 0 bases and J 5 bases, with 10 bases left between them. Germline V gene lookup returns CDR1 SGHAT and CDR2 FQNNGV. CDR3 length equals 14 residues. The DNA for the CDR3 is TGTGCCAGCAGCTTAGAGGGTGGTGTTACTGAAGCTTTCTTT. Encoded protein: CASSLEGGVTEAFF.

V is TRBV3-1 (or the pseudogene TRBV3-2) and J is TRBJ1-5, with D uncertain. The germline V gene encodes CDR1 LGHDT and CDR2 YNNKEL (reference sequence). The CDR3 covers 13 residues. Deletions cut 1 base from V and 7 bases from J, with 8 bases between. The CDR3, as DNA: TGTGCCAGCAGCCAAGTCTCCGACCAGCCCCAGCATTTT. Its protein is CASSQVSDQPQHF.

This rearrangement joins TRBV9 to TRBJ2-5, with unresolved D. This CDR3 contains 13 residues. CDR1 is SGDLS and CDR2 is YYNGEE in the germline V gene. The V end was cut by 3 bases, the J end by 5 bases, with 11 bases between. The CDR3 sequence is CASSGLVWETQYF. The CDR3 nucleotides read TGTGCCAGCAGCGGGCTCGTGTGGGAGACCCAGTACTTC.

The gene calls are TRBV27 and TRBJ1-6; maybe TRBD1 (5 bases). V was cut by 4 bases and J by 5 bases, with 12 bases left in between. Germline values: CDR1 MNHEY, CDR2 SMNVEV (reference sequence). The CDR3 totals 15 residues. CDR3 sequence (DNA): TGTGCCAGCAGTTCTCTGGGGGGGGATAATTCACCCCTCCACTTT. Amino acid sequence: CASSSLGGDNSPLHF.